A selection of T cell receptor beta chains follows, all from one sample in a study of blood T cells in healthy people across ages. TCRdb reanalysed the 5' RACE reads using MiXCR and keeps one entry per CDR3 protein. The table includes 600,000 to 650,000 distinct CDR3 sequences, around three fifths detected once. Sequenced sample: blood. These receptors all stem from a man in his 60s in good health. Both conserved end residues are part of each CDR3. The D gene is left open where the match is weak. Only part of the rows carry a size: once, few, many, or a class if the clone is expanded.

J gene,D gene,V gene,clone size,CDR3 DNA,CDR3 protein
TRBJ1-2,-,TRBV6-4,-,TGTGCCAGCAGTGACTCTCCGGGGGGAGGAGGCTATGGCTACACCTTC,CASSDSPGGGGYGYTF
TRBJ2-3,-,TRBV4-2,-,TGTGCCAGCAGCCAAGATGGCGGGCGAGTTACAGATACGCAGTATTTT,CASSQDGGRVTDTQYF
TRBJ2-1,-,TRBV25-1,few,TGTGCCAGCAGCGAAACAGGGCCTGGCTACAATGAGCAGTTCTTC,CASSETGPGYNEQFF
TRBJ2-1,TRBD1,TRBV24-1,few,TGTGCCACCAGTGACTCCGGGACAGAGCTCTACAATGAGCAGTTCTTC,CATSDSGTELYNEQFF
TRBJ2-5,TRBD1,TRBV10-3,-,TGTGCCATCAGTGTGGACAGGGGGCGAGAGACCCAGTACTTC,CAISVDRGRETQYF
TRBJ2-3,TRBD2,TRBV20-1,-,TGCAGTGCGTTCCTAGCGGGGGGCTTAGATACGCAGTATTTT,CSAFLAGGLDTQYF
TRBJ1-4,-,TRBV5-1,-,TGCGCCAGCAGCTCGTACGGGACCCGGGACGAAAAACTGTTTTTT,CASSSYGTRDEKLFF
TRBJ1-1,-,TRBV18,-,TGTGCCGGCTCACCACCAGAAGGGGGGGGAACTGAAGCTTTCTTT,CAGSPPEGGGTEAFF
TRBJ1-2,TRBD1,TRBV5-1,few,TGCGCCAGCAGCCCAGGGGGGGCCATGGGCTACACCTTC,CASSPGGAMGYTF
TRBJ2-3,TRBD1,TRBV10-3,-,TGTGCCACTAGCGAGGGGACAGGGGCCACAGATACGCAGTATTTT,CATSEGTGATDTQYF
TRBJ2-6,TRBD2,TRBV5-1,-,TGCGCCAGCAGCGAAGGGTCAGCGGGGGGGATCGGGGCCAACGTCCTGACTTTC,CASSEGSAGGIGANVLTF
TRBJ2-2,-,TRBV3-1,-,TGTGCCAGCAGCCAAGTTCCAGGCCGAACCGGGGAGCTGTTTTTT,CASSQVPGRTGELFF
TRBJ2-4,TRBD2,TRBV9,many,TGTGCCAGCAGCGTAGGGTTAGCGGGGGCCCCTGCCAAAAACATTCAGTACTTC,CASSVGLAGAPAKNIQYF
TRBJ1-2,-,TRBV20-1,-,TGCAGTGCTACGACCCCGAGGGTTAACTATGGCTACACCTTC,CSATTPRVNYGYTF
TRBJ2-5,-,TRBV28,-,TGTGCCAGCAGTTTTGGGGGGGGGCGATTTCGCCAAGAGACCCAGTACTTC,CASSFGGGRFRQETQYF
TRBJ1-4,TRBD1,TRBV28,-,TGTGCCAGCCGTACAGGGGACGAAAAACTGTTTTTT,CASRTGDEKLFF
TRBJ2-4,-,TRBV12-3/TRBV12-4,-,TGTGCCAGCAGTCCGGGCCAGGGCCCTACAAACATTCAGTACTTC,CASSPGQGPTNIQYF
TRBJ1-5,TRBD1,TRBV4-1,-,TGCGCCAGCAGCATAAAACAGGGGATCGATCAGCCCCAGCATTTT,CASSIKQGIDQPQHF
TRBJ1-2,-,TRBV5-1,-,TGCGCCAGCAGCTTGGGTCTCGCCGTTAACTATGGCTACACCTTC,CASSLGLAVNYGYTF
TRBJ2-7,TRBD1,TRBV20-1,-,TGCAGTGCTAGAGACTCCCGGACAGGGGCCAAATTCGAGCAGTACTTC,CSARDSRTGAKFEQYF
TRBJ2-6,TRBD1,TRBV5-5,few,TGTGCCAGCAGCCCGGGACAGCACTCTGGGGCCAACGTCCTGACTTTC,CASSPGQHSGANVLTF
TRBJ1-2,-,TRBV29-1,-,TGCAGCGTTGAGAATTCAAACTATGACTACACCTTC,CSVENSNYDYTF
TRBJ1-1,TRBD1,TRBV28,-,TGTGCCAGCAGTTGCCGGAGACAGGGATACACTGAAGCTTTCTTT,CASSCRRQGYTEAFF
TRBJ1-2,TRBD1,TRBV3-1,-,TGTGCCAGCAGAGACACAGGGGCAGGTATGAATGGCTACACCTTC,CASRDTGAGMNGYTF
TRBJ2-5,-,TRBV11-2,few,TGTGCCAGCAGCCCCCTCCCCACGTCTAAAGAGACCCAGTACTTC,CASSPLPTSKETQYF
TRBJ2-1,TRBD1,TRBV7-2,-,TGTGCCAGCAGCTTGACCGGGACAGGGACAATAAACAATGAGCAGTTCTTC,CASSLTGTGTINNEQFF
TRBJ1-2,TRBD1,TRBV20-1,-,TGCAGTGCTAGCCCGACAGGGGCCTATGGCTACACCTTC,CSASPTGAYGYTF
TRBJ1-5,TRBD1,TRBV29-1,few,TGCAGCGTTGGTCAGGGGGCCGGTCAGCCCCAGCATTTT,CSVGQGAGQPQHF
TRBJ2-7,TRBD1,TRBV20-1,-,TGCAGTGCTAACAGGGGGGACAGCTCCTACGAGCAGTACTTC,CSANRGDSSYEQYF
TRBJ2-5,-,TRBV2,-,TGTGCCAGCAGTGAAAGAGGGAGTCACGGAGAGACCCAGTACTTC,CASSERGSHGETQYF
TRBJ1-5,-,TRBV7-9,few,TGTGCCAGCAGCTTCCAGAATCAGCCCCAGCATTTT,CASSFQNQPQHF
TRBJ2-5,-,TRBV18,-,TGTGCCAGCTCACCATTGGGGCTTGACCAAGAGACCCAGTACTTC,CASSPLGLDQETQYF
TRBJ2-5,-,TRBV29-1,-,TGCAGCGTTGAAGGGGGACACGGGGGAGAGACCCAGTACTTC,CSVEGGHGGETQYF
TRBJ2-3,-,TRBV12-3/TRBV12-4,few,TGTGCCAGCAGCCTGGGTCATCAGATCCGCACAGATACGCAGTATTTT,CASSLGHQIRTDTQYF
TRBJ2-2,-,TRBV11-2,-,TGTGCCAGCAGCTTGGGCTACACCGGGGAGCTGTTTTTT,CASSLGYTGELFF
TRBJ2-1,-,TRBV20-1,-,TGCAGTGCTACAGGCGGGGCCGCCGGGGATGAGCAGTTCTTC,CSATGGAAGDEQFF
TRBJ1-1,TRBD1,TRBV29-1,few,TGCAGCGTGAAGGGACAGAACATGAACACTGAAGCTTTCTTT,CSVKGQNMNTEAFF
TRBJ1-2,-,TRBV6-5,-,TGTGCCAGCGAAACCTATGGCTACACCTTC,CASETYGYTF
TRBJ2-5,-,TRBV9,-,TGTGCCAGCACTGCGGGGGCCAGAGAGACCCAGTACTTC,CASTAGARETQYF
TRBJ1-1,-,TRBV14,-,TGTGCCAGCAGCCAAGAGGGAAGGCATACGAACACTGAAGCTTTCTTT,CASSQEGRHTNTEAFF
TRBJ2-7,TRBD2,TRBV20-1,-,TGCAGTGCTAGTCCAACTAGCGGGGGGTCCTACGAGCAGTACTTC,CSASPTSGGSYEQYF
TRBJ2-5,TRBD2,TRBV5-1,once,TGCGCCAGCAGCCCCGGGACTAGCGCAGAAGAGATCCAGTACTTC,CASSPGTSAEEIQYF
TRBJ1-1,-,TRBV28,-,TGTGCCAGCAGTCCTCAGGGGAGGAACACTGAAGCTTTCTTT,CASSPQGRNTEAFF
TRBJ2-7,-,TRBV28,-,TGTGCCAGCAGTAAACCCGGGACTTCCTGCGAGCAGTACTTC,CASSKPGTSCEQYF
TRBJ1-4,-,TRBV19,once,TGTGCCAGTACCCATGGGACAAGAAGGGCTGAAAAACTGTTTTTT,CASTHGTRRAEKLFF
TRBJ2-5,TRBD1,TRBV6-4,-,TGTGCCAGCAGTGCCACAGGGGGGTACCAAGAGACCCAGTACTTC,CASSATGGYQETQYF
TRBJ2-3,TRBD2,TRBV7-8,-,TGTGCCAGCACCTTATCAGAGAGCGGGGGAGGCACAGATACGCAGTATTTT,CASTLSESGGGTDTQYF
TRBJ1-2,-,TRBV27,-,TGTGCCAGCAGGGCTTTAACAGAGATAGACGACGGCTACACCTTC,CASRALTEIDDGYTF
TRBJ2-3,-,TRBV5-1,few,TGCGCCAGCAGCTTGGTAACAGACAGCACAGATACGCAGTATTTT,CASSLVTDSTDTQYF
TRBJ2-1,-,TRBV7-2,few,TGTGCCAGCAGGGGAGCCGACCGATTATATGAGCAGTTCTTC,CASRGADRLYEQFF
TRBJ2-1,TRBD1,TRBV20-1,once,TGCAGTGCTAGAGACCCGGGACAGGGCTACAATGAGCAGTTCTTC,CSARDPGQGYNEQFF
TRBJ1-5,-,TRBV29-1,-,TGCAGCGTTGAAGGTCCGGGTCAGGCCCAGCATTTT,CSVEGPGQAQHF
TRBJ2-7,-,TRBV4-1,-,TGCGCCAGCAGCCTGTTTCCGACCGGGCGGTTTCGCTCCTACGAGCAGTACTTC,CASSLFPTGRFRSYEQYF
TRBJ2-7,TRBD1,TRBV13,-,TGTGCCAGCAGCTTCGGGACAGGGCGGGACAATGAGCAGTACTTC,CASSFGTGRDNEQYF
TRBJ1-2,-,TRBV3-1,once,TGTGCCAGCAGCATCCAGGGTTATTCGGACTATGGCTACACCTTC,CASSIQGYSDYGYTF
TRBJ2-3,-,TRBV2,-,TGTGCCAGCAGGGCCTCTGGAGATACGCAGTATTTT,CASRASGDTQYF
TRBJ2-1,-,TRBV20-1,-,TGCAGTGCCAGAGATCCGTTCGCGGGGTGGAATAATGAGCAGTTCTTC,CSARDPFAGWNNEQFF
TRBJ1-1,-,TRBV4-2,few,TGTGCCAGCAGCCAAGTGACCGGCGACGAAGCTTTCTTT,CASSQVTGDEAFF
TRBJ2-5,-,TRBV20-1,few,TGCAGTGCTCCTACCCTTGACCAAGAGACCCAGTACTTC,CSAPTLDQETQYF